Below are 17 T cell receptor beta chains sequenced from a single sample in a study of blood T cell repertoires in COVID-19. Assay used: immunoSEQ multiplex PCR; TCRdb lists only in-frame clones, some missing. This table holds approximately 350,000 clones, around 86% found once. The sequenced sample consisted of PBMCs or T cells enriched from blood (not recorded which). These receptor sequences come from a woman aged 50 to 60 who had recovered from COVID-19.

This sequence joins TRBV6-1 and TRBJ2-2, with D possibly being TRBD2 (6 bases). Between the trimmed V and J ends, which lost 2 bases and 4 bases, there was a span of 11 bases. This CDR3 spans 15 amino acids. Germline V lookup: CDR1 MNHNS, CDR2 SASEGT. DNA of the CDR3: TGTGCCAGCAGTGAACCTACGGGGGTCACCGGGGAGCTGTTTTTT. Its protein product is CASSEPTGVTGELFF.

This chain uses TRBV5-4 with TRBJ2-7; 7 nucleotides agree with TRBD2. Germline V gives CDR1 SGHNT, CDR2 YYREEE (reference sequence). The J segment lost 0 bases and the V segment lost 3 bases, leaving 15 bases of the junction unmatched. CDR3 size: 18 residues. The CDR3 sequence is CASSSKTVPSGGSYEQYF. The CDR3 nucleotides read TGTGCCAGCAGCTCCAAAACGGTCCCTAGCGGTGGCTCCTACGAGCAGTACTTC.

The V and J genes are TRBV30 and TRBJ1-2; 9 bases are shared with TRBD1. Germline V gene sequence: CDR1 GTSNPN, CDR2 SVGIG (reference sequence). The V segment lost 2 bases and the J segment 6 bases; nucleotides outside the gene matches: 10. CDR3 length equals 15 residues. The CDR3 spells CAWSTGQGSRHGYTF. The DNA of the CDR3 is TGTGCCTGGAGTACTGGACAGGGGAGTCGTCATGGCTACACCTTC.

This clone was counted only a few times. The genes are TRBV19 and TRBJ1-5; 10 positions match TRBD1. This CDR3 has 14 amino acids. V lost 7 bases to trimming and J lost 6 bases; unmatched junction nucleotides: 6. Germline CDR1 is LNHDA and CDR2 is SQIVND (reference sequence). CDR3 protein: CASIDRGRGQPQHF. The CDR3, as DNA: TGTGCCAGTATTGACAGGGGGCGCGGTCAGCCCCAGCATTTT.

The V and J genes are TRBV6-5 and TRBJ1-1, with 7 positions matching TRBD1. CDR1 and CDR2 from the germline V gene are MNHEY and SVGAGI. The CDR3 totals 12 residues. V was clipped by 7 bases and J by 5 bases; unmatched bases: 4. CDR3 sequence reads: CASKSTGTEAFF. CDR3 nucleotides: TGTGCCAGCAAGTCGACAGGGACTGAAGCTTTCTTT.

V is TRBV19 and J is TRBJ1-2; the match to TRBD1 covers 8 bases. The CDR3 extends over 16 amino acids. Germline CDR1 and CDR2: LNHDA and SQIVND (reference sequence). With 0 bases clipped from V and 3 bases from J, the junction kept 6 bases outside the gene matches. CDR3 coding DNA: TGTGCCAGTAGTATAGAGGCAGGGGGCTTTTACTATGGCTACACCTTC. Amino acid sequence: CASSIEAGGFYYGYTF. Based on the CDR3 plus reference TRBV19 and TRBJ1-2, the full variable domain is DGGITQSPKYLFRKEGQNVTLSCEQNLNHDAMYWYRQDPGQGLRLIYYSQIVNDFQKGDIAEGYSVSREKKESFPLTVTSAQKNPTAFYLCASSIEAGGFYYGYTFGSGTRLTVV.

The V gene is TRBV30, the J gene TRBJ1-1; D is ambiguous. The V end was cut by 0 bases, the J end by 3 bases, with 11 bases between. This CDR3 region has 14 residues. CDR1 GTSNPN and CDR2 SVGIG come from the germline V gene (reference sequence). CDR3 bases: TGTGCCTGGAGTGTATGGGGAGTGGACACTGAAGCTTTCTTT. As protein: CAWSVWGVDTEAFF.

The rearrangement uses TRBV19 and TRBJ2-7; D not certain. The CDR3 runs 13 residues. V was cut by 5 bases and J by 1 base, with 9 bases left in between. Germline CDR1 is LNHDA and CDR2 is SQIVND (reference sequence). Here the CDR3 DNA reads TGTGCCAGTAGTGACATTGGTTCCTACGAGCAGTACTTC. This encodes CASSDIGSYEQYF.

The chain recombines TRBV29-1 with TRBJ2-7; tentatively, D is TRBD2 (6 bases). Germline-derived CDR1 and CDR2 are SQVTM and ANQGSEA. There are 12 residues in the CDR3. Trimming took off 3 bases at V and 0 bases at J, with 6 bases between the two ends. The CDR3 is CSVEGLSYEQYF. Here the CDR3 DNA reads TGCAGCGTTGAGGGACTCTCCTACGAGCAGTACTTC.

V and J are TRBV14 and TRBJ1-4, with D possibly being TRBD1 (5 bases). Germline CDR1 SGHDN, CDR2 FVKESK. The CDR3 has 15 residues. V dropped 0 bases and J dropped 3 bases, with 8 bases sitting between them. The CDR3 loop reads CASSQDAGPNEKLFF. DNA of the CDR3: TGTGCCAGCAGCCAAGACGCGGGGCCTAATGAAAAACTGTTTTTT.

This chain uses TRBV5-6 with TRBJ1-1, with 10 bases matching TRBD1. There are 15 residues in the CDR3. V dropped 4 bases and J dropped 6; count of bases not matched to a gene: 9. The germline gives CDR1 SGHDT, CDR2 YYEEEE. The CDR3 DNA sequence: TGTGCCAGCAGCCCCGGGACAGGGGTCTACGCTGAAGCTTTCTTT. Its protein is CASSPGTGVYAEAFF.

This clone came up once. Different DNA sequences within this sample yield the same CDR3. The rearrangement links TRBV5-1 to TRBJ1-3; D is perhaps TRBD1 (5 bases). CDR1 and CDR2 (germline): SGHRS, YFSETQ. This CDR3 contains 15 residues. V lost 0 bases, J lost 0 bases, and 7 bases lay in between. The CDR3 DNA reads as TGCGCCAGCAGCTTGGAAAGGGGCTCTGGAAACACCATATATTTT. This translates into CASSLERGSGNTIYF.

The chain has TRBV29-1 and TRBJ1-2; a weak D match, TRBD1 (6 bases). Trimming left V 7 bases short and J 0 bases short, with 15 bases between. The V gene's germline CDR1 is SQVTM and CDR2 ANQGSEA. The CDR3 extends over 14 amino acids. The CDR3 DNA sequence: TGCAGCGCTAGAGGACAGTCTACTAACTATGGCTACACCTTC. Encoded protein: CSARGQSTNYGYTF.

The genes are TRBV10-3 and TRBJ1-1; 11 bases match TRBD1. The CDR3 has 15 residues. The J segment lost 10 bases and the V segment lost 4 bases, leaving 11 bases of the junction unmatched. Germline values: CDR1 ENHRY, CDR2 SYGVKD. The CDR3 region is CAISGGQGAFGGAFF. For the CDR3, the DNA is TGTGCCATCAGTGGAGGACAGGGGGCGTTCGGGGGAGCTTTCTTT.

This clone was found many times. DNA for the CDR3: TGCGCCAGCAGCCGAGAACAGAGCATGAACACTGAAGCTTTCTTT. Its translation is CASSREQSMNTEAFF. The rearrangement links TRBV4-3 to TRBJ1-1; D call uncertain. There are 15 residues in the CDR3. CDR1 is LGHNA, CDR2 YSLEER, per germline. The ends were cut back, 4 bases at V and 0 bases at J, with 12 bases in the middle.

The rearrangement links TRBV6-5 to TRBJ2-3; 7 nucleotides agree with TRBD2. Losses at the gene ends were 7 bases for V and 10 bases for J; bases not matched to a gene: 5. The CDR3 is 11 amino acids. Germline loops: CDR1 MNHEY, CDR2 SVGAGI. CDR3 sequence (DNA): TGTGCCAGCACCGCGGGGGTTGCGCAGTATTTT. Protein: CASTAGVAQYF.

This chain joins TRBV3-1 (or the pseudogene TRBV3-2) and TRBJ2-7; D perhaps matches TRBD1 (5 bases). The V end was cut by 4 bases, the J end by 2 bases, with 12 bases between. The CDR3 length is 14 residues. Germline loops: CDR1 LGHDT, CDR2 YNNKEL (reference sequence). CDR3 sequence (DNA): TGTGCCAGCAGCCCACAGGACACTACCTACGAGCAGTACTTC. Its protein is CASSPQDTTYEQYF.